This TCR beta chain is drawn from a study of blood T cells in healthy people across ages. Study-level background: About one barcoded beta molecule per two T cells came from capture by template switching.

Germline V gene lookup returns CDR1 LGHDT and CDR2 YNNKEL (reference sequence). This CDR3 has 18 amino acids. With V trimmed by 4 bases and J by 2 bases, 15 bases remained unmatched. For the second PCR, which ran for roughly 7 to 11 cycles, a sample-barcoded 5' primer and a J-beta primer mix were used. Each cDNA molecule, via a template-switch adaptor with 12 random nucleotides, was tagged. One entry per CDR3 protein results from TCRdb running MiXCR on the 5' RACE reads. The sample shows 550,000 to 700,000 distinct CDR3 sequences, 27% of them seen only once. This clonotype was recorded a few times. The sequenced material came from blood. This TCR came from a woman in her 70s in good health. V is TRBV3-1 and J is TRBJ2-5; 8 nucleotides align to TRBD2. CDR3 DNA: TGTGCCAGCAGCCCACGGATGATAGCGGGGTCGTCACAAGAGACCCAGTACTTC. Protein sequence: CASSPRMIAGSSQETQYF.